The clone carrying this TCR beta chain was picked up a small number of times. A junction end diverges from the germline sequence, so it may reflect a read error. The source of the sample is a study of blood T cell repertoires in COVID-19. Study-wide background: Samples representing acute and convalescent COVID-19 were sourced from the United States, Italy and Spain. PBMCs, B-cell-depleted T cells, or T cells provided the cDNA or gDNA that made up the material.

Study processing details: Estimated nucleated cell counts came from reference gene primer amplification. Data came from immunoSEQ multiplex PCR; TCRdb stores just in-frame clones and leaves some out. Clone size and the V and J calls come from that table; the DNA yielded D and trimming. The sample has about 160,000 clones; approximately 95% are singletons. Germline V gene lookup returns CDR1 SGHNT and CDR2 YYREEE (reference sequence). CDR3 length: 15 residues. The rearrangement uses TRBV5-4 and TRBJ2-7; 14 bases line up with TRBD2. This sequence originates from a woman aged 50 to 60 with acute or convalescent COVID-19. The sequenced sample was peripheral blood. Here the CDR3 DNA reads TGTGCCAGCAGCTTGGGGCGTGGACTAGCGGGGGGACCAAACTTC. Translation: CASSLGRGLAGGPNF. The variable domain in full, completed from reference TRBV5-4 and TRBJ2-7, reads ETGVTQSPTHLIKTRGQQVTLRCSSQSGHNTVSWYQQALGQGPQFIFQYYREEENGRGNFPPRFSGLQFPNYSSELNVNALELDDSALYLCASSLGRGLAGGPNFGPGTRLTVT.